This T cell receptor (beta chain) was recovered during a study of blood T cell repertoires in COVID-19. Original data processing: Reference gene primer amplification yielded estimated nucleated cell counts. Data came from immunoSEQ multiplex PCR; TCRdb stores just in-frame clones and leaves some out. V and J calls and clone size follow that table, whereas D and trimming were derived from the DNA. Of 250,000 to 350,000 clones detected, 70% to 90% appear once; the ten largest clones hold 3.5% to 4.5%. The length of the CDR3 is 16 residues. Two consecutive negative NP/OP PCR tests, clearance, or resolved symptoms defined Cohort 3 recovery.

The TCR was taken from a woman younger than 45 who had recovered from COVID-19. Sequencing was performed on PBMCs or T cells enriched from blood (not recorded which). The chain couples TRBV21-1 to TRBJ1-5; whether TRBD1, the table's D call, matches the DNA was not checked. TRBV21-1 counts as a pseudogene. The CDR3 sequence: CASSKSSGTGGQPQHF. CDR3 nucleotide sequence: TGTGCCAGCAGCAAATCGTCTGGGACAGGGGGCCAGCCCCAGCATTTT.